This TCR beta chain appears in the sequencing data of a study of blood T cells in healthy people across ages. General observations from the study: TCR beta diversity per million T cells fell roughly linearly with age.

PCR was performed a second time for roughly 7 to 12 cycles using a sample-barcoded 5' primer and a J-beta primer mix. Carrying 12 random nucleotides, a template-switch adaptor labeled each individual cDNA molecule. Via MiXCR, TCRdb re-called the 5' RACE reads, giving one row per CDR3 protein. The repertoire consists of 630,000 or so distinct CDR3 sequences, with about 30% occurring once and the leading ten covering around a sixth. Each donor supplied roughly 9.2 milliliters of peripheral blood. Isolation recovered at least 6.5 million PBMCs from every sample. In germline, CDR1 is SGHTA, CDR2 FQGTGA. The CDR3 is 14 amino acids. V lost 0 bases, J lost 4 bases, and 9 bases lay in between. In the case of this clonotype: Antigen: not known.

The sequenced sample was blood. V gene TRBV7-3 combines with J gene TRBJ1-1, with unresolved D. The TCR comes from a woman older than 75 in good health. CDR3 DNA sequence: TGTGCCAGCAGCTTAACAGGGTTCGGCACTGAAGCTTTCTTT. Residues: CASSLTGFGTEAFF.